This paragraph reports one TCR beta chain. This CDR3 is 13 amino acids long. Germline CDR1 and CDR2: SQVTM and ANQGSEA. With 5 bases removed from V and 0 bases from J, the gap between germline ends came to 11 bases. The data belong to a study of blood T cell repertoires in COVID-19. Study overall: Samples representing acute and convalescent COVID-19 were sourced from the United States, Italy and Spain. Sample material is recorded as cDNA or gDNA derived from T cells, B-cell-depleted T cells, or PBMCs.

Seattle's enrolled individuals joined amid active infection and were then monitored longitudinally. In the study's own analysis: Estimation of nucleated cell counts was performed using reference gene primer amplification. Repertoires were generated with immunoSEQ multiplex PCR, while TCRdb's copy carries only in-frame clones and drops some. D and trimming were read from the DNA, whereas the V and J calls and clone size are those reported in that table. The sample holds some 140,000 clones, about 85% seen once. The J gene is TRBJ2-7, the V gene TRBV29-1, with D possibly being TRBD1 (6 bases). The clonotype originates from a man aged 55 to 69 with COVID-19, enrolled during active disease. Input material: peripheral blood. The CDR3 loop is CSVPGASSYEQYF. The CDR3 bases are TGCAGCGTTCCAGGGGCCAGCTCCTACGAGCAGTACTTC.